The present TCR beta chain was sequenced within a study of cytomegalovirus exposure and HLA in healthy donors. Whole-study findings and limits: Sequencing likely caused a cluster of highly shared sequence variants. A missense variant in DCLRE1C was later tied to TCR beta V- and J-gene trimming.

Germline V gives CDR1 MGHRA, CDR2 YSYEKL. This CDR3 contains 14 residues. V gave up 4 bases and J gave up 4 bases; unmatched junction bases: 4. The PCR contained 60 Vbeta and 13 Jbeta primers. This table comes from immunoSEQ multiplex PCR, and its TCRdb copy is limited to in-frame clones, with some not included. The sample consists of some 150,000 clones, approximately 76% of them appearing once. This clone was recorded once. The target antigen is unknown. The clonotype was recovered from a man between 60 and 75 years old in good health and CMV-seronegative. The sequenced sample consisted of PBMCs. The rearrangement joins TRBV4-1 to TRBJ2-3, with 8 bases that match TRBD1. DNA for the CDR3: TGCGCCAGCAGCCGCGGACAGGGTGCAGATACGCAGTATTTT. The encoded protein is CASSRGQGADTQYF.